This T cell receptor beta chain was profiled in a study of early T cells in non-severe SARS-CoV-2 infection. On the study more broadly: The authors sequenced bulk RNA from unsorted whole blood, leaving chains unpaired.

In TCRdb, the 5' RACE reads were re-called with MiXCR into one record per CDR3 protein. The table records about 80,000 distinct CDR3 sequences, about 11% of them present only once. This CDR3 comprises 13 residues. V lost 6 bases to trimming and J lost 13 bases, with 18 bases between them. CDR1 is SNHLY, CDR2 FYNNEI, per germline. This clonotype was picked up a small number of times. The source is an adult who was a healthcare worker with PCR-confirmed SARS-CoV-2 infection or an uninfected control (not recorded which). Sequences were obtained from whole blood. The V call is TRBV2, the J call TRBJ1-4; possible D gene TRBD1, 6 bases. This CDR3 reads CASSLSRGGTLFF. The CDR3 nucleotides read TGTGCCAGCAGCCTGTCTAGGGGGGGGACACTGTTTTTT.